These 27 T cell receptor beta chains were sequenced from one sample in a study of blood T cell repertoires in COVID-19. Libraries were prepared by immunoSEQ multiplex PCR; TCRdb keeps only in-frame clonotypes and omits some of them. This sample has roughly 84,000 clones, with roughly 80% found just once. Sequences were obtained from peripheral blood. These TCRs come from a woman aged 80 or older with acute or convalescent COVID-19.

The genes are TRBV30 and TRBJ1-2; D unresolved. The germline V gene has CDR1 GTSNPN and CDR2 SVGIG (reference sequence). The V and J ends lost 8 bases and 1 base respectively, with 11 bases between them. The CDR3 has 12 residues. In DNA, the CDR3 is TGTGCCCTCTCCTTCGTTAACTATGGCTACACCTTC. It encodes CALSFVNYGYTF.

This rearrangement joins TRBV19 to TRBJ2-5, with 9 bases aligning to TRBD2. The length of the CDR3 is 17 residues. Germline V gives CDR1 LNHDA, CDR2 SQIVND (reference sequence). V trimming: 0 bases; J trimming: 2 bases; junction bases outside the gene matches: 7. CDR3 coding DNA: TGTGCCAGTAGTATAGATTCTGCGGGGGGGCCTCAAGAGACCCAGTACTTC. This gives the protein CASSIDSAGGPQETQYF.

The V and J genes are TRBV7-3 and TRBJ2-7; 12 bases agree with TRBD1. V shed 3 bases, J shed 6 bases, and the junction held 12 bases outside the gene matches. CDR1 and CDR2 from the germline V gene are SGHTA and FQGTGA. The length of the CDR3 is 17 residues. The CDR3 is CASSFIGGQGARGEQYF. In nucleotides, the CDR3 is TGTGCCAGCAGCTTCATCGGGGGACAGGGGGCAAGAGGCGAGCAGTACTTC.

The chain has TRBV10-2 and TRBJ1-1, with TRBD1 matching 7 bases. The CDR3 has 16 amino acids. J was trimmed by 1 base and V by 2 bases; bases with no gene match: 7. Looked up from germline, CDR1 is WSHSY and CDR2 is SAAADI. CDR3 nucleotide sequence: TGCGCCAGCAGTGAGCCGACAGGGTGGGGGAACACTGAAGCTTTCTTT. This sequence encodes CASSEPTGWGNTEAFF.

V and J are TRBV9 and TRBJ1-1; D is unresolved. With 0 bases removed from V and 0 bases from J, the gap between germline ends came to 3 bases. CDR3 length equals 13 residues. The germline V gene encodes CDR1 SGDLS and CDR2 YYNGEE. The CDR3 region has the DNA TGTGCCAGCAGCGTAGCTCTGAACACTGAAGCTTTCTTT. Its translation: CASSVALNTEAFF.

The chain uses TRBV16 and TRBJ1-2; TRBD1 might be the D (6 bases). Trimming stripped 0 bases from V and 5 bases from J, with 13 bases between. The CDR3 is 15 residues long. Germline loops: CDR1 KGHSY, CDR2 FQNENV. This CDR3 is CASSQSAGAGYGYTF. CDR3 coding DNA: TGTGCCAGCAGCCAATCTGCAGGGGCCGGGTATGGCTACACCTTC.

The rearrangement joins TRBV29-1 to TRBJ2-1, with 8 nucleotides matching TRBD1. The CDR3 is made up of 13 amino acids. Germline lookup yields CDR1 SQVTM and CDR2 ANQGSEA. The V segment lost 8 bases and the J segment 0 bases; nucleotides outside the gene matches: 3. CDR3 sequence reads: CSTDRGSYNEQFF. CDR3 DNA: TGCAGCACAGACAGGGGCTCCTACAATGAGCAGTTCTTC.

Concerning this clone: At one boundary the junction diverges from the germline segment, which might be a read error. The genes are TRBV7-7 and TRBJ2-3; 11 bases match TRBD2. This CDR3 comprises 20 residues. Germline V gene sequence: CDR1 SSHAT, CDR2 FNYEAQ (reference sequence). The CDR3 spells CASSLGRVSVAGGGTDTQYF. CDR3 DNA: TGTGCTAGCAGCTTAGGAAGAGTTTCCGTAGCGGGGGGGGGAACAGATACGCAGTATTTT.

This rearrangement joins TRBV5-6 to TRBJ1-1, with D uncertain. Germline V gives CDR1 SGHDT, CDR2 YYEEEE. Trimming removed 3 bases at V and 4 bases at J, with 16 bases between. The CDR3 has 15 amino acids. The CDR3 is CASSWNRDLITEAFF. The CDR3 coding sequence is TGTGCCAGCAGCTGGAACCGGGATTTGATCACTGAAGCTTTCTTT.

The rearrangement joins TRBV5-1 to TRBJ1-1, with D unresolved. This CDR3 has 13 amino acids. Trimming pared 4 bases from V and 2 bases from J, leaving 9 bases between. Germline V gene sequence: CDR1 SGHRS, CDR2 YFSETQ. Here the CDR3 DNA reads TGCGCCAGCAGCCGAGACACTAACACTGAAGCTTTCTTT. It codes for CASSRDTNTEAFF.

This chain joins TRBV6-5 and TRBJ1-1, with D unclear. CDR1 MNHEY and CDR2 SVGAGI come from the germline V gene. There are 14 residues in the CDR3. V was pared by 2 bases and J by 3 bases, with 10 bases between. The CDR3 spells CASSYGSADTEAFF. The CDR3 coding sequence is TGTGCCAGCAGTTACGGTTCGGCGGACACTGAAGCTTTCTTT.

This clone was observed once. CDR3 nucleotides: TGTGCCCTACGAGGCTACACCTTC. Its translation: CALRGYTF. The rearrangement links TRBV30 to TRBJ1-2, with D unresolved. CDR1 is GTSNPN and CDR2 is SVGIG in the germline V gene (reference sequence). Deletions cut 8 bases from V and 8 bases from J, with 6 bases between. This CDR3 has 8 amino acids.

CDR3 region: CASSPPEWSYGYTF. The CDR3, as DNA: TGTGCCAGCTCACCACCGGAATGGAGCTATGGCTACACCTTC. The rearrangement links TRBV18 to TRBJ1-2, with unresolved D. Germline V gives CDR1 KGHSH, CDR2 LQKENI. The CDR3 covers 14 residues. V lost 0 bases and J 4 bases, leaving 9 bases between the germline ends.

The V and J genes are TRBV7-9 and TRBJ2-3, with D possibly TRBD2 on 6 matching bases. The CDR3 loop spans 16 amino acids. Germline V gives CDR1 SEHNR, CDR2 FQNEAQ (reference sequence). V shed 4 bases and J shed 2 bases, with 16 bases lying between them. The CDR3 DNA reads as TGTGCCAGCAGCTCCTCGGCGGGGCGGATCACAGATACGCAGTATTTT. Translated, it gives CASSSSAGRITDTQYF.

The chain links TRBV2 to TRBJ1-1; 9 positions agree with TRBD1. Per the germline V gene, CDR1 is SNHLY and CDR2 is FYNNEI. The CDR3 loop spans 12 amino acids. Germline trimming cut 8 bases from V and 4 bases from J; bases unmatched to any gene: 2. The CDR3 DNA follows: TGTGCCAGCCACAGGGGGCGCACTGAAGCTTTCTTT. Protein product: CASHRGRTEAFF.

The chain combines TRBV30 with TRBJ2-1; 9 positions agree with TRBD1. CDR1 is GTSNPN, CDR2 SVGIG, per germline (reference sequence). This CDR3 is 14 amino acids long. The ends lost 7 bases at V and 6 bases at J; junction bases unmatched: 10. CDR3 in DNA: TGTGCCTTACTGGGACAGGGCTTAGGCAATGAGCAGTTCTTC. Its translation is CALLGQGLGNEQFF.

This clone was observed a handful of times. V and J are TRBV5-6 and TRBJ2-2; 7 bases are a match to TRBD2. The trim removed 3 bases at V and 10 bases at J, leaving 6 bases unmatched. In germline, CDR1 is SGHDT, CDR2 YYEEEE. The CDR3 covers 13 residues. CDR3 nucleotides: TGTGCCAGCAGCTCCTGGGGGAGGGTGGAGCTGTTTTTT. This encodes CASSSWGRVELFF.

This clone came up a few times. The chain recombines TRBV6-5 with TRBJ1-2, with unresolved D. The ends were cut back, 6 bases at V and 8 bases at J, with 16 bases in the middle. Germline CDR1 MNHEY, CDR2 SVGAGI. CDR3 length: 13 amino acids. CDR3 loop: CASRVGAARGYTF. DNA of the CDR3: TGTGCCAGCAGAGTGGGAGCGGCTAGGGGCTACACCTTC.

V gene TRBV7-2 combines with J gene TRBJ1-3; TRBD1 matches at 7 bases. CDR1 and CDR2 from the germline V gene are SGHTA and FQGNSA. The CDR3 spans 15 residues. V lost 3 bases, J lost 4 bases, and 6 bases stayed unmatched. CDR3 in amino acids: CASSLWQGEGNTIYF. The DNA for the CDR3 is TGTGCCAGCAGCTTGTGGCAGGGGGAAGGAAACACCATATATTTT.

This chain connects TRBV7-2 to TRBJ2-1; possibly TRBD2 for D (6 bases). Germline CDR1 reads SGHTA; CDR2 reads FQGNSA. The V end lost 8 bases, the J end lost 8 bases, and 22 bases lay between the germline ends. The CDR3 extends over 15 amino acids. CDR3 sequence reads: CASSPGAGTVDEQFF. CDR3 coding DNA: TGTGCCAGCTCGCCGGGAGCCGGGACCGTCGATGAGCAGTTCTTC.

The chain combines TRBV18 with TRBJ2-2, with 7 bases identical to TRBD1. In germline, CDR1 is KGHSH, CDR2 LQKENI. Trimming at V came to 4 bases and at J to 1 base, leaving 3 bases not matched to a gene. The CDR3 consists of 15 residues. The CDR3 DNA follows: TGTGCCAGCTCACTCTACAGGGGGAACACCGGGGAGCTGTTTTTT. It translates to CASSLYRGNTGELFF.

This clone is medium-sized in the sample. This chain uses TRBV19 with TRBJ1-1; TRBD1 matches 7 bases. The germline V gene encodes CDR1 LNHDA and CDR2 SQIVND (reference sequence). The trim removed 8 bases at V and 1 base at J, leaving 4 bases unmatched. CDR3 length: 13 residues. CDR3 amino acids: CASEDRENTEAFF. Here the CDR3 DNA reads TGTGCCAGTGAAGACAGGGAGAACACTGAAGCTTTCTTT.

The chain recombines TRBV6-5 with TRBJ2-2; the D gene is possibly TRBD2 (5 bases). CDR1 is MNHEY and CDR2 is SVGAGI in the germline V gene. CDR3 length equals 12 residues. With 7 bases removed from V and 5 bases from J, the gap between germline ends came to 8 bases. The DNA of the CDR3 is TGTGCCAGCACCCGAGGGACCGGGGAGCTGTTTTTT. Protein: CASTRGTGELFF.

The chain joins TRBV7-2 to TRBJ2-4; TRBD2 agrees at 8 bases. With V trimmed by 2 bases and J by 7 bases, 7 bases remained unmatched. This CDR3 comprises 15 residues. Looked up from germline, CDR1 is SGHTA and CDR2 is FQGNSA. Here the CDR3 reads CASSLTWTSQNIQYF. The DNA of the CDR3 is TGTGCCAGCAGCTTAACGTGGACTAGCCAGAACATTCAGTACTTC.

This clone was seen more than once but under ten times. The rearrangement joins TRBV11-2 to TRBJ2-1; TRBD2 is a possible D gene (5 bases). The germline V gene encodes CDR1 SGHAT and CDR2 FQNNGV. The CDR3 loop spans 19 amino acids. Trimming took 2 bases from V and 0 from J, leaving 20 bases between them. The CDR3 sequence is CASSLSFSLRAFSYNEQFF. As DNA, the CDR3 is TGTGCCAGCAGCTTATCTTTTTCTTTGCGGGCTTTCTCCTACAATGAGCAGTTCTTC.

The rearrangement links TRBV11-2 to TRBJ2-1; D may be TRBD2 (7 bases). The germline gives CDR1 SGHAT, CDR2 FQNNGV. The length of the CDR3 is 15 residues. Trimming took 3 bases from V and 9 from J, leaving 18 bases between them. The CDR3 coding sequence is TGTGCCAGCAGCTTTTGGGGGGGCGGTCACTCTGAGCAGTTCTTC. Translated: CASSFWGGGHSEQFF.

V gene TRBV7-2 combines with J gene TRBJ2-3, with TRBD2 identical over 8 bases. This CDR3 comprises 17 residues. The germline V gene has CDR1 SGHTA and CDR2 FQGNSA. The V segment lost 1 base and the J segment 1 base; nucleotides outside the gene matches: 7. The CDR3 is CASSLGTSGGGTDTQYF. DNA for the CDR3: TGTGCCAGCAGCTTAGGAACCAGCGGGGGCGGCACAGATACGCAGTATTTT.